This T cell receptor beta chain was captured by sequencing in a study of CXCR3-negative and CXCR3-positive naive CD8 T cells. Background on the study: The TRB read total, about 135 million, broke down to about 1.5 +/- 0.3 million reads per library. The study's findings and limits: Greater hydrophobicity was found in TRB CDR3s of CXCR3-positive naive cells than of CXCR3-negative naive cells. Naive subsets expressed similar surface CD5; TRB CDR3 features served to infer TCR strength. Whereas both naive subsets had comparably high diversity, memory CD8+ cells had much lower diversity.

Naive CD8+ T cells displayed a CD45RO-CCR7+CD27+CD95- phenotype. To note about this clonotype: Its antigen is undetermined.

The CDR3 totals 15 residues. CDR1 is SGDLS and CDR2 is YYNGEE in the germline V gene. The TRB libraries of cDNA were built by UMI-labeled 5' RACE. Using the 5' RACE reads, TCRdb records one entry per CDR3 protein without DNA. This sample contains roughly 65,000 distinct CDR3 sequences. The chain joins TRBV9 to TRBJ2-5; the D call from TCRdb, TRBD2, cannot be confirmed without DNA. The sequenced sample was naive CXCR3+ CD8+ T cells from blood. Sample subset: CD45RO-CCR7+CD27+CD95- naive CD8+ T cells expressing CXCR3 (TNR3+). This receptor was taken from a human donor in good health. Some clones in this sample may be carry-over from other donors' samples. This chain's CDR3 is CASSPWTSGAETQYF. The full variable domain, rest sourced from reference TRBV9 and TRBJ2-5, is DSGVTQTPKHLITATGQRVTLRCSPRSGDLSVYWYQQSLDQGLQFLIQYYNGEERAKGNILERFSAQQFPDLHSELNLSSLELGDSALYFCASSPWTSGAETQYFGPGTRLLVL.